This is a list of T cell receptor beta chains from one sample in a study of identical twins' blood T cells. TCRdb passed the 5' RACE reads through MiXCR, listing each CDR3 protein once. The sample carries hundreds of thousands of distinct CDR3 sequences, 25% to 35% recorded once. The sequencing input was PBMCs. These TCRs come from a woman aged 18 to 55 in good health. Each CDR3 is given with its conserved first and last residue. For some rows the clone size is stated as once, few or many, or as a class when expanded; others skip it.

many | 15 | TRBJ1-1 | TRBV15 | CATSRDPGTNTEAFF
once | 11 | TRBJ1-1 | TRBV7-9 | CASPRLGEAFF
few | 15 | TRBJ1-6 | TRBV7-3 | CASSLLAAYNSPLHF
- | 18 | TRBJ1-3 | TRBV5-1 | CASSRGSQGIVFGNTIYF
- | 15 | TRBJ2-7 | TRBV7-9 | CASSPTGGLNHEQYF
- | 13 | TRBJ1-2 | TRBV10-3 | CAIYLGGSYGYTF
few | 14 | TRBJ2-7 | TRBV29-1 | CSVVSGTGIYEQYF
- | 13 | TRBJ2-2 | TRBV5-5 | CASDFSDTGELFF
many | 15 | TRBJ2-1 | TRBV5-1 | CASSLAVAGQPIKFF
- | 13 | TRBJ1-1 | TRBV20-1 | CSAIRPGRNSAFF
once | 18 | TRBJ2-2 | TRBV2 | CACSESWLANQNTGELFF
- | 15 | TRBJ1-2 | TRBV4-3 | CASSQESRDRASSTF
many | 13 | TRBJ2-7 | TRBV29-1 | CSVADGTRGEQYF
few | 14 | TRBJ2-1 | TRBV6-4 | CASSDHQRNNEQFF
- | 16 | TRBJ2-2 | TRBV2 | CASSVPRASGGGELFF
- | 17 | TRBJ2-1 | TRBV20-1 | CSARARPLAWTYNEQFF